The rows below give T cell receptor beta chains drawn from one sample of a study of regulatory and conventional T cells in RAG deficiency. Profiling relied on immunoSEQ multiplex PCR, and the TCRdb table lists in-frame clones only, not all of them. The repertoire has more than 20,000 clones, 85% to 95% of them found once; the top ten carry roughly 0.71%. The same data also contributed to another study, on regulatory T cells.

The sample taken for sequencing was CD4+ T cells sorted from blood. The receptors originated from a human donor in good health. CDR3s include the opening cysteine and the closing phenylalanine or tryptophan. The D gene is left open where the match is weak. Size is omitted from some rows. Given values are once, few, many or a class for expanded clones.

d_gene	j_gene	v_gene	abundance	CDR3aa	CDR3nt
TRBD1	TRBJ1-2	TRBV5-1	NA	CASARGTGEGGYTF	TGCGCCAGCGCCCGGGGGACAGGGGAAGGCGGCTACACCTTC
TRBD1	TRBJ1-5	TRBV5-1	NA	CASSPWDRESQPQHF	TGCGCCAGCAGCCCCTGGGACAGGGAGAGTCAGCCCCAGCATTTT
NA	TRBJ1-2	TRBV29-1	NA	CSVETGRDFYTF	TGCAGCGTTGAAACCGGCAGGGACTTCTACACCTTC
TRBD2	TRBJ2-5	TRBV2	NA	CASRASGGGETQYF	TGTGCCAGCAGGGCTAGCGGGGGAGGAGAGACCCAGTACTTC
TRBD1	TRBJ2-3	TRBV5-4	once	CASSWTGFSTDTQYF	TGTGCCAGCAGCTGGACAGGGTTTAGCACAGATACGCAGTATTTT
NA	TRBJ1-1	TRBV2	NA	CASSEMGGVGTEAFF	TGTGCCAGCAGTGAAATGGGGGGGGTGGGCACTGAAGCTTTCTTT
NA	TRBJ2-5	TRBV14	NA	CASSQDERITLQETQYF	TGTGCCAGCAGCCAAGATGAGAGGATTACCTTACAAGAGACCCAGTACTTC
NA	TRBJ1-2	TRBV30	NA	CASGRGGNYGYTF	TGTGCCTCAGGCCGGGGCGGGAACTATGGCTACACCTTC
TRBD2	TRBJ2-7	TRBV15	NA	CATSRDNSASGFYEQYF	TGTGCCACCAGCAGAGATAATTCCGCTAGCGGGTTCTACGAGCAGTACTTC
NA	TRBJ1-2	TRBV7-8	NA	CASSVGLREDYTF	TGTGCCAGCAGCGTAGGACTTCGAGAGGACTACACCTTC
TRBD1	TRBJ1-1	TRBV19	once	CASSANKQGVDTEAFF	TGTGCCAGTAGTGCCAATAAACAGGGGGTGGACACTGAAGCTTTCTTT
NA	TRBJ1-2	TRBV11-2	NA	CASTGGEPYGYTF	TGTGCCAGCACGGGCGGGGAGCCCTATGGCTACACCTTC
NA	TRBJ2-3	TRBV4-2	NA	CASSQDRDKQQYF	TGTGCCAGCAGCCAAGATCGGGACAAACAGCAGTATTTT
TRBD1	TRBJ1-2	TRBV7-9	NA	CASSLEDREYGYTF	TGTGCCAGCAGCTTAGAGGACAGGGAATATGGCTACACCTTC
NA	TRBJ2-7	TRBV19	NA	CASSSRPNSYEQYF	TGTGCCAGTAGTAGTCGACCCAACTCCTACGAGCAGTACTTC
TRBD1	TRBJ1-1	TRBV9	NA	CASSAQGARVTEAFF	TGTGCCAGCAGCGCGCAGGGGGCGCGTGTCACTGAAGCTTTCTTT
TRBD1	TRBJ2-7	TRBV5-1	once	CASSLGSTGFSYEQYF	TGCGCCAGCAGCCTGGGATCGACAGGGTTCTCCTACGAGCAGTACTTC
NA	TRBJ1-2	TRBV2	NA	CASSEGRYGYTF	TGTGCCAGCAGTGAGGGACGGTATGGCTACACCTTC
NA	TRBJ2-4	TRBV6-5	NA	CASSSPGQGKNIQYF	TGTGCCAGCAGTTCCCCGGGGCAGGGTAAAAACATTCAGTACTTC
NA	TRBJ1-2	TRBV7-9	NA	CASSSDNNYGYTF	TGTGCCAGCAGCTCAGATAACAACTATGGCTACACCTTC
TRBD1	TRBJ2-7	TRBV28	NA	CASSSHRDRGLIEQYF	TGTGCCAGCAGTTCCCACCGGGACAGGGGGTTGATCGAGCAGTACTTC
NA	TRBJ2-1	TRBV11-2	NA	CASSGSRGGFEQFF	TGTGCCAGCAGCGGGAGCCGGGGTGGTTTTGAGCAGTTCTTC
NA	TRBJ2-2	TRBV6-5	NA	CASSPLATGELFF	TGTGCCAGCAGCCCCCTTGCGACCGGGGAGCTGTTTTTT
NA	TRBJ2-1	TRBV7-2	NA	CASSFDWQGRRNEQFF	TGTGCCAGCAGCTTTGATTGGCAGGGTCGAAGGAATGAGCAGTTCTTC
TRBD1	TRBJ2-1	TRBV11-3	once	CASSWSRDSNEQFF	TGTGCCAGCAGCTGGTCCCGGGACAGCAATGAGCAGTTCTTC
NA	TRBJ1-3	TRBV18	NA	CASSPSQGTSGNTIYF	TGTGCCAGCTCACCATCGCAGGGTACCTCTGGAAACACCATATATTTT
TRBD2	TRBJ2-1	TRBV29-1	NA	CSVGKREGSYNEQFF	TGCAGCGTCGGTAAGCGGGAGGGCTCCTACAATGAGCAGTTCTTC
TRBD2	TRBJ2-3	TRBV9	NA	CASSPLAGGSTDTQYF	TGTGCCAGCAGCCCGCTAGCGGGGGGAAGCACAGATACGCAGTATTTT